Listed here are 26 T cell receptor beta chains from one sample, sequenced in a study of technical replicates of blood from several donors. Using immunoSEQ multiplex PCR, the repertoire was profiled, and TCRdb retains in-frame clones only, with some absent. Of 45,000 to 65,000 clones in the sample, roughly 92% are singletons; the top ten hold approximately 0.22%. The sample comprised T cells isolated from PBMCs. The source is a human donor in good health.

J is TRBJ2-1 and V is TRBV11-2, with a possible D match to TRBD2 (5 bases). The ends were cut back, 5 bases at V and 5 bases at J, with 22 bases in the middle. CDR3 size: 17 residues. Looked up from germline, CDR1 is SGHAT and CDR2 is FQNNGV. The CDR3 DNA reads as TGTGCCAGCAGCCCTAGACCCGGGGAGCCGGATCACAATGAGCAGTTCTTC. Protein sequence: CASSPRPGEPDHNEQFF.

This rearrangement joins TRBV5-5 to TRBJ1-3; 7 bases match TRBD1. Trimming at V came to 2 bases and at J to 8 bases, leaving 10 bases not matched to a gene. CDR1 SGHKS and CDR2 YYEKEE come from the germline V gene (reference sequence). The CDR3 is 15 residues long. The CDR3 bases are TGTGCCAGCAGCTTCACCGAGGGGGCCCCGGACACCATATATTTT. Residues: CASSFTEGAPDTIYF.

The count of this clone is one. The genes are TRBV13 and TRBJ2-3, with D perhaps matching TRBD2 (5 bases). Germline loops: CDR1 PRHDT, CDR2 FYEKMQ (reference sequence). The CDR3 length is 20 residues. V dropped 0 bases and J dropped 2 bases, with 24 bases sitting between them. The CDR3 loop reads CASSLGPSSVKAGYTDTQYF. CDR3 sequence (DNA): TGTGCCAGCAGCTTAGGACCCTCGTCCGTAAAGGCGGGCTACACAGATACGCAGTATTTT.

The chain employs TRBV29-1 and TRBJ1-1; D may be TRBD1 (6 bases). CDR1 is SQVTM, CDR2 ANQGSEA, per germline. CDR3 length equals 11 residues. V was clipped by 1 base and J by 11 bases, with 11 bases between them. The CDR3 bases are TGCAGCGTTGAAGGTGCGGGGGCGGCTTTCTTT. This gives the protein CSVEGAGAAFF.

V usage is TRBV23-1 and J usage is TRBJ2-1, with TRBD2 matching 8 bases. TRBV23-1 is assigned to the ORF class and has an uncertain function. Trimming removed 11 bases from V and 8 bases from J; junction bases left unmatched: 14. The CDR3 runs 14 residues. The chain's CDR3 is CAAGVQRERYEQFF. In DNA form, the CDR3 reads TGCGCCGCGGGTGTCCAGCGGGAGAGATATGAGCAGTTCTTC.

The rearrangement links TRBV9 to TRBJ2-2; possible D gene TRBD1, 5 bases. There are 13 residues in the CDR3. The V gene lost 2 bases and the J gene lost 4 bases, with 6 bases spanning the gap. The germline V gene encodes CDR1 SGDLS and CDR2 YYNGEE. The CDR3 spells CASSVQGTGELFF. The CDR3 bases are TGTGCCAGCAGCGTCCAGGGCACCGGGGAGCTGTTTTTT. Full variable domain (remainder filled in from reference TRBV9 and TRBJ2-2): DSGVTQTPKHLITATGQRVTLRCSPRSGDLSVYWYQQSLDQGLQFLIQYYNGEERAKGNILERFSAQQFPDLHSELNLSSLELGDSALYFCASSVQGTGELFFGEGSRLTVL.

The CDR3 here is CASSSPGTVNTGELFF. The CDR3 nucleotides read TGTGCCAGCAGCTCCCCCGGGACAGTAAACACCGGGGAGCTGTTTTTT. The chain recombines TRBV7-8 with TRBJ2-2; 7 bases match TRBD1. Germline CDR1 and CDR2: SGHVS and FQNEAQ. The CDR3 totals 16 residues. Trimming cost V 4 bases and J 2 bases; bases outside gene matches: 7.

The J gene is TRBJ2-1, the V gene TRBV5-1; 8 nucleotides match TRBD2. The germline V gene has CDR1 SGHRS and CDR2 YFSETQ. Trimming took 0 bases from V and 8 from J; bases not matched to a gene: 4. The CDR3 is 14 residues long. CDR3 sequence: CASSLEREMDEQFF. In DNA, the CDR3 is TGCGCCAGCAGCTTGGAGCGGGAGATGGATGAGCAGTTCTTC.

The sample holds one count of this clone. This rearrangement joins TRBV5-1 to TRBJ2-1; D perhaps matches TRBD1 (6 bases). CDR1 is SGHRS, CDR2 YFSETQ, per germline. This CDR3 has 13 residues. Trimming left V 0 bases short and J 6 bases short, with 7 bases between. CDR3 DNA sequence: TGCGCCAGCAGCTTGGGACAGGTCAATGAGCAGTTCTTC. Amino acid sequence: CASSLGQVNEQFF.

The chain employs TRBV7-9 and TRBJ2-1; the match to TRBD2 covers 9 bases. The germline CDR1 and CDR2 sequences are SEHNR and FQNEAQ (reference sequence). The CDR3 extends over 12 amino acids. CDR3 sequence reads: CAYRRGGPEQFF. Here the CDR3 DNA reads TGTGCTTATAGGCGGGGGGGTCCTGAGCAGTTCTTC.

The chain combines TRBV11-3 with TRBJ1-1; no firm D call. Germline CDR1 SGHNT, CDR2 YENEEA. V was trimmed by 3 bases and J by 2 bases, leaving 10 bases between them. The CDR3 totals 14 residues. CDR3 sequence (DNA): TGTGCCAGCAGCTTTCGGACTGCTAACACTGAAGCTTTCTTT. It specifies CASSFRTANTEAFF.

The chain has TRBV11-3 and TRBJ1-1; D uncertain. CDR1 is SGHNT and CDR2 is YENEEA in the germline V gene. V lost 1 base to trimming and J lost 8 bases, with 11 bases between them. The CDR3 runs 13 residues. The CDR3 loop reads CASSLAGSAEAFF. Here the CDR3 DNA reads TGTGCCAGCAGCTTAGCGGGTTCGGCAGAAGCTTTCTTT.

This chain links TRBV9 with TRBJ1-6, with D possibly being TRBD1 (6 bases). V lost 3 bases to trimming and J lost 8 bases, with 18 bases between them. Germline V CDR1 and CDR2: SGDLS, YYNGEE. The length of the CDR3 is 16 residues. The CDR3 nucleotides are TGTGCCAGCAGCGCACAGGGCATCTACGGGGATTCACCCCTCCACTTT. Its protein product is CASSAQGIYGDSPLHF.

The V call is TRBV5-1, the J call TRBJ2-1; D is possibly TRBD1 (5 bases). CDR1 and CDR2 (germline): SGHRS, YFSETQ. The CDR3 runs to 15 residues. Deletions cut 1 base from V and 5 bases from J, with 13 bases between. CDR3 loop: CASSLNLDSHNEQFF. The DNA for the CDR3 is TGCGCCAGCAGCTTGAATTTAGACAGCCACAATGAGCAGTTCTTC.

This chain links TRBV5-1 with TRBJ1-1, with 10 bases matching TRBD1. This CDR3 comprises 16 residues. J gave up 4 bases and V 1 base, and 7 bases lay outside the gene matches. The germline V gene has CDR1 SGHRS and CDR2 YFSETQ. The DNA for the CDR3 is TGCGCCAGCAGCTTGACTGGGACAGGGGCGGGCACTGAAGCTTTCTTT. Translating it yields CASSLTGTGAGTEAFF.

As for this clone: Within the sample, other DNA sequences also encode this same CDR3. This rearrangement joins TRBV5-1 to TRBJ1-6; a possible D gene is TRBD1 (5 bases). Trimming stripped 0 bases from V and 7 bases from J, with 11 bases between. The CDR3 totals 15 residues. Germline CDR1 SGHRS, CDR2 YFSETQ. The CDR3 region is CASSLGGTENSPLHF. CDR3 in DNA: TGCGCCAGCAGCTTGGGCGGGACGGAGAATTCACCCCTCCACTTT.

The chain uses TRBV5-1 and TRBJ2-7; 11 bases agree with TRBD2. Germline CDR1 is SGHRS and CDR2 is YFSETQ. Trimming at V came to 3 bases and at J to 2 bases, leaving 7 bases not matched to a gene. This CDR3 is built from 16 residues. CDR3 in DNA: TGCGCCAGCAGCTCAGCGACTAGCGGGGCAGCCTACGAGCAGTACTTC. Protein: CASSSATSGAAYEQYF.

This chain links TRBV7-9 with TRBJ2-2; a weak D match, TRBD1 (7 bases). Germline lookup yields CDR1 SEHNR and CDR2 FQNEAQ (reference sequence). The CDR3 has 16 amino acids. V shed 6 bases and J shed 1 base, with 15 bases lying between them. The CDR3 here is CASRPAGQLNTGELFF. CDR3 sequence (DNA): TGTGCCAGCAGACCGGCGGGACAGCTGAACACCGGGGAGCTGTTTTTT.

The chain joins TRBV5-6 to TRBJ1-6; 7 bases line up with TRBD1. V dropped 2 bases and J dropped 6; count of bases not matched to a gene: 8. Looked up from germline, CDR1 is SGHDT and CDR2 is YYEEEE. The CDR3 contains 16 residues. CDR3 residues: CASSLLTGNINSPLHF. The CDR3, as DNA: TGTGCCAGCAGCTTACTGACAGGGAATATTAATTCACCCCTCCACTTT.

The chain couples TRBV7-9 to TRBJ1-2, with 8 nucleotides matching TRBD1. Per the germline V gene, CDR1 is SEHNR and CDR2 is FQNEAQ (reference sequence). The V gene end was trimmed by 2 bases and the J gene end by 5 bases; junction bases not matched to a gene: 4. The CDR3 is 14 residues long. The CDR3 DNA sequence: TGTGCCAGCAGCTTATCAGGACAGGGTTATGGCTACACCTTC. Translation: CASSLSGQGYGYTF.

V is TRBV7-9 and J is TRBJ1-4; D might be TRBD1 (5 bases). Germline assignment: CDR1 SEHNR and CDR2 FQNEAQ (reference sequence). The V and J ends lost 5 bases and 8 bases respectively, with 9 bases between them. The CDR3 loop spans 12 amino acids. The CDR3 protein is CASSPGEEKLFF. As DNA, the CDR3 is TGTGCCAGCAGCCCGGGGGAAGAAAAACTGTTTTTT. Full variable domain (remainder filled in from reference TRBV7-9 and TRBJ1-4): DTGVSQNPRHKITKRGQNVTFRCDPISEHNRLYWYRQTLGQGPEFLTYFQNEAQLEKSRLLSDRFSAERPKGSFSTLEIQRTEQGDSAMYLCASSPGEEKLFFGSGTQLSVL.

Notes on this clone: One end of the junction does not line up with germline, which may come from a read error. The J gene is TRBJ2-1, the V gene TRBV7-8, with D perhaps TRBD2 (5 bases). Germline V gene data show CDR1 as SGHVS and CDR2 as FQNEAQ. CDR3 size: 12 residues. The CDR3 spells CASTLSGSEQFF. CDR3 nucleotide sequence: TGTGCCAGCACCTTATCGGGAAGTGAGCAGTTCTTC.

In this sample, this clone turned up once. CDR3 protein: CASSFPGSTYEQYF. The CDR3 DNA is TGTGCCAGCAGCTTTCCGGGGTCCACCTACGAGCAGTACTTC. This chain joins TRBV5-4 and TRBJ2-7, with D perhaps matching TRBD2 (5 bases). Deletions cut 2 bases from V and 2 bases from J, with 11 bases between. The CDR3 is 14 amino acids. CDR1 and CDR2 (germline): SGHNT, YYREEE (reference sequence).

This rearrangement joins TRBV6-5 to TRBJ1-2; 9 bases map to TRBD1. The CDR3 totals 15 residues. V dropped 5 bases and J dropped 7; count of bases not matched to a gene: 11. Germline V gene lookup returns CDR1 MNHEY and CDR2 SVGAGI. CDR3 coding DNA: TGTGCCAGCAGTCCACCGGGACAGGGATTTCGTGGCTACACCTTC. This translates into CASSPPGQGFRGYTF.

This chain connects TRBV5-6 to TRBJ2-7, with TRBD1 matching over 10 bases. CDR3 length: 16 amino acids. CDR1 is SGHDT, CDR2 YYEEEE, per germline. V lost 3 bases to trimming and J lost 0 bases; unmatched junction nucleotides: 6. The CDR3 DNA reads TGTGCCAGCAGCTCCCGGACAGGGGGTATCTCCTACGAGCAGTACTTC. Its protein is CASSSRTGGISYEQYF.

The chain joins TRBV28 to TRBJ1-1; 7 bases are a match to TRBD1. The V gene's germline CDR1 is MDHEN and CDR2 SYDVKM. The CDR3 runs to 14 residues. Losses at the gene ends were 7 bases for V and 1 base for J; bases not matched to a gene: 6. CDR3 in amino acids: CASTLTGPNTEAFF. In DNA form, the CDR3 reads TGTGCCAGCACCTTGACAGGGCCGAACACTGAAGCTTTCTTT.